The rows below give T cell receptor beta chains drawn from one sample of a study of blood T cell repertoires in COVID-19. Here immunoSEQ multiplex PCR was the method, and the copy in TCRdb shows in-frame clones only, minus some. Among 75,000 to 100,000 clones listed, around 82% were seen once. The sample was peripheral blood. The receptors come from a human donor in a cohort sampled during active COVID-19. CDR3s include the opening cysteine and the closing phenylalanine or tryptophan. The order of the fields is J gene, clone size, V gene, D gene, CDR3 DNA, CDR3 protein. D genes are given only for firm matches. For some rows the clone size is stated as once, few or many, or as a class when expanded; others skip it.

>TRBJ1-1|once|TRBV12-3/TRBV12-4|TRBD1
TGTGCCAGCAGGACCACAGGGGCGACTGAAGCTTTCTTT
CASRTTGATEAFF
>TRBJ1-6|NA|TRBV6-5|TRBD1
TGTGCCAGCAGTTTGACAGGGGTTTCCTATAATTCACCCCTCCACTTT
CASSLTGVSYNSPLHF
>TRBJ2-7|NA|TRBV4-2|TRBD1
TGTGCCAGCAGCCCCGGGACAGTCTACGAGCAGTACTTC
CASSPGTVYEQYF
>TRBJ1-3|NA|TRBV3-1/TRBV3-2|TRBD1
TGTGCCAGCACCCCGAGCAGGGGGCATGGAAACACCATATATTTT
CASTPSRGHGNTIYF
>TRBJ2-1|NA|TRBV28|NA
TGTGCCAGCAGTTTCGGACCGGGGTACAATGAGCAGTTCTTC
CASSFGPGYNEQFF
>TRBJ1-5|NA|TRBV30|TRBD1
TGTGCCTGGAGTGACAGGGGAGGATATAGCAATCAGCCCCAGCATTTT
CAWSDRGGYSNQPQHF
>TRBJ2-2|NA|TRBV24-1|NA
TGTGCCACCAGTGCACGGGCGGGGGCTGGCACCGGGGAGCTGTTTTTT
CATSARAGAGTGELFF
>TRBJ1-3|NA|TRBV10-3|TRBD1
TGTGCCGTGCACGGGACAGACTCTGGAAACACCATATATTTT
CAVHGTDSGNTIYF
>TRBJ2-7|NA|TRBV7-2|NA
TGTGCCACCGCCCTACGGGGAAACTCCTACGAGCAGTACTTC
CATALRGNSYEQYF
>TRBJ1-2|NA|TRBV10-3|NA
TGTGCCATCAGTGTACAGGAATTACCCTATGGCTACACCTTC
CAISVQELPYGYTF
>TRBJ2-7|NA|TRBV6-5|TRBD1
TGTGCCAGCAGTCCGGGACAGGGATCTTCCGAGCAGTACTTC
CASSPGQGSSEQYF
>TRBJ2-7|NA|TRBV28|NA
TGTGCCAGCAGTCCTACAGGTCCCCCCTACGAGCAGTACTTC
CASSPTGPPYEQYF
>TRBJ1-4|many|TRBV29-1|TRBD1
TGCAGCGTAACCGATGGGACAGGGATCGGAAAACTGTTTTTT
CSVTDGTGIGKLFF
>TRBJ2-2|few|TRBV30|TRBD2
TGTGCCTGGAGTGTAGGTTTAGCGGGCGGGGAGCTGTTTTTT
CAWSVGLAGGELFF
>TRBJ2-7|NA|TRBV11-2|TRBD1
TGTGCCAGCGGTAGTACAGGGGGCTCCTACGAGCAGTACTTC
CASGSTGGSYEQYF
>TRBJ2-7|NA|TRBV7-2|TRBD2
TGTGCCAGCAGCCTCGGACTAGCGGGGGGGAATAACGAGCAGTACTTC
CASSLGLAGGNNEQYF
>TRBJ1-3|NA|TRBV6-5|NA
TGTGCCAGCAGGGCCCTGGCGGGGAGAGGAAACACCATATATTTT
CASRALAGRGNTIYF
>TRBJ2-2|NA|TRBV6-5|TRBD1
TGTGCCAGCAGTCCCGGGACAGTGAACACCGGGGAGCTGTTTTTT
CASSPGTVNTGELFF
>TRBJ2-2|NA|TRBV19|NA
TGTGCCAGTAGTATGGAGGGGAACACCGGGGAGCTGTTTTTT
CASSMEGNTGELFF
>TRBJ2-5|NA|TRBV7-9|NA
TGTGCCAGCAGCCCCACGGGGAAAGAGACCCAGTACTTC
CASSPTGKETQYF
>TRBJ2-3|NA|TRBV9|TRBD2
TGTGCCAGCAGCGTGAGAGTCGGCGGGGGAGGCACAGATACGCAGTATTTT
CASSVRVGGGGTDTQYF
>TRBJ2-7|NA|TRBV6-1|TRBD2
TGTGCCAGCAGTGAGCAGCGGGGGTACGAGCAGTACTTC
CASSEQRGYEQYF
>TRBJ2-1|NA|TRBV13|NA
TGTGCCAGCAGCACTATCCTCCGAACCTACAATGAGCAGTTCTTC
CASSTILRTYNEQFF
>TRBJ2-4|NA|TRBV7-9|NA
TGTGCCAGCAGCCCCCGGGACACAGCCAAAAACATTCAGTACTTC
CASSPRDTAKNIQYF
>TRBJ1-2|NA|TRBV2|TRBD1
TGTGCCAGCAGTGACCGGACAGGGGACTATGGCTACACCTTC
CASSDRTGDYGYTF
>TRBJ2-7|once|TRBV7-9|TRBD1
TGTGCCAGCAGCGGGGGAGGGACAGGGATCTCCTACGAGCAGTACTTC
CASSGGGTGISYEQYF